The rows below give T cell receptor beta chains drawn from one sample of a study of vaccination effects on CD4 cells after COVID-19. No antigens are known for them. Generated by immunoSEQ multiplex PCR, the TCRdb table keeps only in-frame clones and is missing some. The data contain over 55,000 clones, 70% to 85% of them singletons. Sequencing used CD4+ T cells from PBMCs cultured with HCoV-OC43 spike peptides, obtained before COVID-19 vaccination. These receptor sequences come from a human donor who received a COVID-19 vaccine. The CDR3 runs from the conserved cysteine through the conserved F or W. D genes are given only for firm matches. Clone size is given for some rows only: seen once, a few or many times, or a class if the clone is expanded.

V	D	size	J	CDR3	DNA
TRBV5-1	.	few	TRBJ1-2	CASSWDGANYGYTF	TGCGCCAGCAGCTGGGACGGAGCTAACTATGGCTACACCTTC
TRBV5-1	TRBD2	.	TRBJ2-1	CASSLTAGGNEQFF	TGCGCCAGCAGTCTGACGGCGGGGGGCAATGAGCAGTTCTTC
TRBV24-1	.	.	TRBJ1-5	CATRQGGAGNQPQHF	TGTGCCACCAGACAAGGGGGAGCGGGCAATCAGCCCCAGCATTTT
TRBV29-1	.	.	TRBJ1-1	CSVGWGRNTEAFF	TGCAGCGTGGGTTGGGGTAGGAACACTGAAGCTTTCTTT
TRBV20-1	.	few	TRBJ1-4	CSASRGEKLFF	TGCAGTGCGTCCCGAGGGGAAAAACTGTTTTTT
TRBV12-3/TRBV12-4	.	.	TRBJ1-5	CASRVLGTQPQHF	TGTGCCAGCAGGGTCTTAGGGACTCAGCCCCAGCATTTT
TRBV9	.	.	TRBJ1-6	CASSVEQHNSPLHF	TGTGCCAGCAGCGTAGAACAGCATAATTCACCCCTCCACTTT
TRBV12-3/TRBV12-4	.	few	TRBJ1-5	CASSISENQPQHF	TGTGCCAGCAGTATATCAGAGAATCAGCCCCAGCATTTT
TRBV7-3	.	.	TRBJ2-2	CASSRTVTGELFF	TGTGCCAGCAGCAGGACCGTCACCGGGGAGCTGTTTTTT
TRBV5-1	.	.	TRBJ2-3	CASSLVWPRRDTQYF	TGCGCCAGCAGCTTGGTATGGCCCCGCAGAGATACGCAGTATTTT
TRBV5-1	.	.	TRBJ2-2	CASKFTGTNTGELFF	TGCGCCAGCAAATTCACAGGGACGAACACCGGGGAGCTGTTTTTT
TRBV6-5	.	.	TRBJ2-3	CASSYSHTQYF	TGTGCCAGCAGTTATTCCCATACGCAGTATTTT